One T cell receptor (beta chain) is described in this entry. The antigen remains unidentified. This sample stems from a study of blood T cells in healthy people across ages. Study-wide findings and caveats: Researchers judged that diversity estimates from one million T cells fell short of true values. Roughly linear declines in TCR beta diversity per million T cells occurred with age.

Through a sample-barcoded 5' primer and a J-beta primer mix, a second PCR was run for about 6 to 11 cycles. TCRdb used MiXCR to reprocess the 5' RACE reads, holding one entry per CDR3 protein. This sample has 1.5 million to 2 million distinct CDR3 sequences, with roughly 52% found just once. This CDR3 is 15 amino acids long. Germline assignment: CDR1 SGHVS and CDR2 FQNEAQ. The V gene is TRBV7-8, the J gene TRBJ2-4; 9 positions match TRBD1. The J call may be incorrect, as the DNA end agrees better with TRBJ2-7. Sequenced sample: blood. The TCR originated in a woman in her thirties or forties in good health. The CDR3: CASRHTGTGSGEQYF. CDR3 sequence (DNA): TGTGCCAGCAGGCACACCGGGACAGGGAGCGGCGAGCAGTACTTC.